The 18 T cell receptor beta chains below all came from one sample that was sequenced in a study of early T cells in non-severe SARS-CoV-2 infection. TCRdb reprocessed the 5' RACE reads with MiXCR, giving one entry per CDR3 protein. This sample has 25,000 to 30,000 distinct CDR3 sequences, with 5% to 6.5% found just once. The starting material was whole blood, obtained at baseline. Source of these receptors: an adult who was a healthcare worker with PCR-confirmed SARS-CoV-2 infection or an uninfected control (not recorded which).

This clonotype has at least ten counts. The chain combines TRBV20-1 with TRBJ2-2; 9 bases fit TRBD1. Per germline, CDR1 DFQATT and CDR2 SNEGSKA (reference sequence). V lost 3 bases to trimming and J lost 4 bases; unmatched junction nucleotides: 3. The CDR3 is made up of 14 amino acids. The DNA of the CDR3 is TGCAGTGCTAGTGCGGACAGGGGCACCGGGGAGCTGTTTTTT. Residues: CSASADRGTGELFF.

This clonotype was found many times. The rearrangement joins TRBV30 to TRBJ1-2; D not certain. This CDR3 is built from 11 residues. Germline CDR1 GTSNPN, CDR2 SVGIG (reference sequence). Trimming took 2 bases from V and 5 from J, leaving 6 bases between them. The CDR3 DNA follows: TGTGCCTGGAGTCAATTTTATGGCTACACCTTC. It translates to CAWSQFYGYTF.

This clonotype appeared many times. V and J are TRBV4-2 and TRBJ2-5; the D is unclear. CDR3 length equals 16 residues. Germline V lookup: CDR1 LGHNA, CDR2 YNFKEQ. Trimming took off 2 bases at V and 1 base at J, with 14 bases between the two ends. The CDR3 sequence: CASSQRGRSFQETQYF. CDR3 nucleotides: TGTGCCAGCAGCCAAAGAGGTCGGAGCTTCCAAGAGACCCAGTACTTC.

V usage is TRBV7-2 and J usage is TRBJ2-3; no clear D gene. CDR3 length equals 11 residues. Trimming stripped 5 bases from V and 6 bases from J, with 6 bases between. Germline V lookup: CDR1 SGHTA, CDR2 FQGNSA. CDR3: CASSPRDTQYF. The CDR3 bases are TGTGCCAGCAGCCCACGGGATACGCAGTATTTT.

This clonotype was seen many times. The rearrangement uses TRBV4-3 and TRBJ2-1; D is perhaps TRBD1 (5 bases). This CDR3 spans 15 amino acids. V lost 0 bases to trimming and J lost 7 bases, with 13 bases between them. CDR1 is LGHNA, CDR2 YSLEER, per germline. CDR3 DNA: TGCGCCAGCAGCCAAGATCGTGTCAGGGCTAATGAGCAGTTCTTC. Translating it yields CASSQDRVRANEQFF.

There are many counts of this clonotype. The chain recombines TRBV30 with TRBJ2-5; D not certain. Trimming removed 3 bases at V and 5 bases at J, with 10 bases between. The CDR3 totals 12 residues. Germline CDR1 and CDR2: GTSNPN and SVGIG (reference sequence). As DNA, the CDR3 is TGTGCCTGGAGCCCTCCCCTGGAGACCCAGTACTTC. It yields the protein CAWSPPLETQYF.

This clonotype was counted ten times or more. The chain couples TRBV20-1 to TRBJ2-7; the match to TRBD1 covers 7 bases. V trimming: 2 bases; J trimming: 4 bases; junction bases outside the gene matches: 8. The CDR3 is 14 amino acids. Germline V gene data show CDR1 as DFQATT and CDR2 as SNEGSKA (reference sequence). The chain's CDR3 is CSARQTGSSYEQYF. CDR3 bases: TGCAGTGCTAGACAGACAGGGTCTAGTTACGAGCAGTACTTC.

This clonotype has a count of ten or more. DNA for the CDR3: TGTGCCAGCACCCCAGGGTGGGAATATGGCTACACCTTC. Translating it yields CASTPGWEYGYTF. The rearrangement uses TRBV2 and TRBJ1-2, with a tentative D call TRBD1 (5 bases). There are 13 residues in the CDR3. CDR1 SNHLY and CDR2 FYNNEI come from the germline V gene. Deletions cut 7 bases from V and 5 bases from J, with 14 bases between.

This clonotype appeared a few times. For the CDR3, the DNA is TGTGCCAGCCGGGACAGGAACACCGGGGAGCTGTTTTTT. Protein sequence: CASRDRNTGELFF. The V and J genes are TRBV19 and TRBJ2-2, with 7 bases fitting TRBD1. The CDR3 sequence is 13 residues long. V lost 9 bases and J lost 1; bases outside the gene matches: 2. CDR1 is LNHDA and CDR2 is SQIVND in the germline V gene (reference sequence). The variable domain in full, with the rest retrieved from reference TRBV19 and TRBJ2-2, is DGGITQSPKYLFRKEGQNVTLSCEQNLNHDAMYWYRQDPGQGLRLIYYSQIVNDFQKGDIAEGYSVSREKKESFPLTVTSAQKNPTAFYLCASRDRNTGELFFGEGSRLTVL.

V usage is TRBV14 and J usage is TRBJ1-2; D gene uncertain. Trimming removed 0 bases from V and 4 bases from J, with 3 bases in between. Germline assignment: CDR1 SGHDN and CDR2 FVKESK. This CDR3 has 12 residues. The CDR3 nucleotides read TGTGCCAGCAGCCAAGATTTCTATGGCTACACCTTC. Translated, it gives CASSQDFYGYTF.

This clonotype appeared many times. The V and J genes are TRBV14 and TRBJ1-5; possibly TRBD1 for D (6 bases). The CDR3 spans 13 residues. V was trimmed by 4 bases and J by 7 bases, leaving 11 bases between them. Germline V gives CDR1 SGHDN, CDR2 FVKESK. The CDR3: CASSRGQGQPQHF. Here the CDR3 DNA reads TGTGCCAGCAGCCGGGGGCAGGGCCAGCCCCAGCATTTT.

This clonotype has only a few counts. V is TRBV24-1 and J is TRBJ2-1; TRBD1 matches 7 bases. The germline V gene encodes CDR1 KGHDR and CDR2 SFDVKD. V shed 10 bases and J 6 bases; nucleotides not matched to a gene: 11. This CDR3 is built from 14 residues. CDR3 loop: CATQTGPPSNEQFF. The DNA for the CDR3 is TGTGCCACTCAGACAGGGCCCCCCTCCAATGAGCAGTTCTTC.

The table lists this clonotype with many counts. This chain uses TRBV6-1 with TRBJ2-7, with D unresolved. Germline CDR1 reads MNHNS; CDR2 reads SASEGT. This CDR3 has 14 amino acids. Deletions cut 1 base from V and 0 bases from J, with 7 bases between. The CDR3 DNA sequence: TGTGCCAGCAGTGAAGGGCTAAACTCCTACGAGCAGTACTTC. It encodes CASSEGLNSYEQYF.

This clonotype came up many times. V and J are TRBV11-3 and TRBJ2-7; 8 bases are shared with TRBD2. Germline loops: CDR1 SGHNT, CDR2 YENEEA. After removal of 1 base from V and 7 bases from J, the junction contained 6 bases not matched to a gene. The CDR3 loop spans 14 amino acids. The CDR3 DNA reads TGTGCCAGCAGCTTAGGACCAAAGCGGGGGGAGCAGTACTTC. Translated, it gives CASSLGPKRGEQYF.

Details on this clonotype: Since a much larger clone is just one base distant, this may be a read error. V usage is TRBV20-1 and J usage is TRBJ2-4, with TRBD2 matching 14 bases. The germline gives CDR1 DFQATT, CDR2 SNEGSKA (reference sequence). The V gene end was trimmed by 6 bases and the J gene end by 8 bases; junction bases not matched to a gene: 12. The CDR3 length is 16 residues. The CDR3 sequence: CSAARTSGRQVDIQYF. CDR3 DNA sequence: TGCAGTGCCGCTAGGACTAGCGGGAGGCAGGTCGACATTCAGTACTTC.

This clonotype was seen at least ten times. The rearrangement uses TRBV19 and TRBJ2-7, with D possibly TRBD1 on 6 matching bases. The V end lost 7 bases, the J end lost 1 base, and 11 bases lay between the germline ends. The CDR3 totals 13 residues. Germline assignment: CDR1 LNHDA and CDR2 SQIVND (reference sequence). The CDR3 nucleotides read TGTGCCAGTAATCCAGGGGATTCCTACGAGCAGTACTTC. Translation: CASNPGDSYEQYF.

This chain links TRBV18 with TRBJ2-1; D not resolved. Germline lookup yields CDR1 KGHSH and CDR2 LQKENI. The CDR3 runs 15 residues. The V and J ends lost 3 bases and 8 bases respectively, with 17 bases between them. The CDR3 coding sequence is TGTGCCAGCTCACCCCCGTGGGGTAGGAGCCATGAGCAGTTCTTC. Translation: CASSPPWGRSHEQFF.

This clonotype was observed many times. This sequence joins TRBV12-3 or TRBV12-4 and TRBJ2-3, with 9 bases aligning to TRBD1. Trimming cost V 5 bases and J 5 bases; bases outside gene matches: 8. The CDR3 runs to 15 residues. As DNA, the CDR3 is TGTGCCAGCAGTCCACTCGGGGACAGGGAAGATACGCAGTATTTT. It codes for CASSPLGDREDTQYF.